The entry below gives a single T cell receptor beta chain sequence along with its context. This receptor's antigen is unknown. No base-level quality is on record; no much larger clone is a single base apart. The CDR3 holds 15 amino acids from the cysteine to the phenylalanine. Only CDR3 DNA is held: 45 bases, read in frame from base 1. The CDR1 and CDR2 encoded by the germline V gene are MNHNS and SASEGT. Unmatched junction bases come to 7, with V trimmed by 4 bases and J by 1 base. This sample was included in a study of shared clonotypes between healthy human individuals (dated by TCRdb to about 2020). Regarding the complete study: The cohort comprised a couple of women and a few men aged 18 to 49 years. For each donor, three plates each were used for CD4 naive and CD4 memory, two plates were used for CD8 naive, and one plate was used for CD8 memory. To estimate repertoire size and how much clonotypes are shared between individuals, the study performed deep sequencing of blood TCR repertoires from 4 to 6 healthy adults. To increase sequencing depth and limit assay-specific biases, different laboratories used diverse techniques to prepare libraries and sequence TCR repertoires. Per donor, leukapheresis produced somewhere between about 0.9 and 10 billion PBMCs.

TCR CDR3 regions were amplified from genomic DNA by multiplex PCR using the deep immunoSEQ assay. For each cell subset, the extracted genomic DNA was distributed evenly across all wells of several immunoSEQ 96-well plates, and each plate served as one replicate. For sorted subsets, approximately 210 ng of genomic DNA, equivalent to roughly 30,000 T cell genomes, went into each replicate PCR. Purified libraries were quantified with a Qubit 3.0 fluorometer, sized on a Bioanalyzer 2100, and re-quantified with the KAPA Library Quantification kit. Each immunoSEQ 96-well plate was sequenced on its own single-read 150-cycle Illumina NextSeq 550 flow cell. Per the original workflow: The immunoSEQ output contained only junctional sequences without quality scores, so filtering could not match that applied to full-length reads. Sequences were annotated with PyIR, a Python wrapper for IgBLAST v1.9, using IMGT germline references to assign V/J genes and CDR3. Reads were filtered out if the reads had weak V/J assignments (E-value above 1e-6), no CDR3, stop codons, out-of-frame junctions, or ambiguous translated residues. V3J clonotypes were defined by identical inferred V gene, J gene, and CDR3 amino acid sequence. To compute the percentage overlap between repertoires, the number of shared unique clonotypes was divided by the size of the smaller repertoire. Three approaches were used to assess repertoire richness: RTK rarefaction, the Chao1 estimator, and Recon v2.1 estimates of unobserved clonotypes. Generation probabilities for all TCRbeta clonotypes obtained by the gDNA method from a handful of donors were computed using OLGA. The table was pulled from immuneACCESS by TCRdb, which kept in-frame rearrangements only. Such tables lose some clones; where checked, under half of the loss comes from unresolved V genes, and the rest has no known cause. V and J calls plus clone size are reproduced from that table; the DNA served to infer D and trimming. The sample table holds about 580,000 clones, of which more than 95% were seen once. The ten most abundant clones make up 0.3% of the sample.

CD8 naive samples were CD45RO-negative cells positively selected for CCR7, giving a CD45RA+CCR7+ population that excluded TemRA cells. Healthy HIV-negative adults with no recently reported acute infections or vaccinations were included as donors. All donors were Caucasian adults living in Nashville, Tennessee, USA. Blood was collected by leukapheresis, and PBMCs were isolated by Ficoll-Histopaque density gradient centrifugation and then cryopreserved in liquid nitrogen vapor phase. Purity and quantity of every magnetically sorted T cell population were checked by analytical flow cytometry. Genomic DNA was isolated from every sorted fraction and measured by UV absorbance on a Nanodrop 2000c. Results the study describes overall, beyond this receptor: Compared with non-shared clonotypes, clonotypes shared by all four sorted-subset donors had higher generation probabilities. Rarefaction of sorted-subset datasets indicated incomplete sequencing despite the large sequencing depth. Sharing across several donors was observed for 5% to 6.5% of naive CD4, less than 4% of naive CD8, 2.3% of memory CD4, and around 0.44% of memory CD8 clonotypes. Pairwise subsampling led to the expectation that sequencing depth would affect the degree of clonotype sharing among donors. Sampling was limited to blood, and TCR repertoires in tissue likely differ from TCR repertoires in blood. Because the study included a small number of donors, the genetic and exposure-history diversity represented was limited. Larger estimated clonotype richness was generally found for naive subsets than for memory subsets.

Sequenced material: naive CD8+ T cells sorted from blood. The cell subset or site tag for this specimen amounts to: CD45RA+CCR7+. The clonotype originates from a man aged 25-45 years in good health. The chain links TRBV6-1 with TRBJ2-7; 7 of the junction bases match TRBD2. The DNA reads as follows: TGTGCCAGCAGTGTATGGCGGGAGCGTTCCTACGAGCAGTACTTC. It specifies CASSVWRERSYEQYF.